This TCR beta chain came from a study of Graves' ophthalmopathy and Graves' hyperthyroidism. TCR beta CDR3 regions were amplified from RNA transcripts. HTBI-primed RT-PCR formed the first round, and a multiplex PCR formed the second. TCRdb reanalysed the multiplex PCR reads using MiXCR and keeps one entry per CDR3 protein. Of roughly 500,000 distinct CDR3 sequences detected, around an eighth appear once; the ten largest clones hold more than 8.5%. The germline V gene has CDR1 SGHAT and CDR2 FQDESV (reference sequence). V gave up 3 bases and J gave up 3 bases; unmatched junction bases: 13. The CDR3 has 17 amino acids.

The sequence was collected from a woman aged 25 to 45 with Graves' ophthalmopathy. Sequences were obtained from blood. This sequence joins TRBV11-1 and TRBJ1-1; TRBD1 aligns across 7 bases. For the CDR3, the DNA is TGTGCCAGCAGCTTTGACAGGGCCCCCTTAAAAGACACTGAAGCTTTCTTT. Its translation is CASSFDRAPLKDTEAFF.